The present T cell receptor (beta chain) was sequenced within a study of tissue T cells after allogeneic stem cell transplantation. Whole-study findings and limits: Within patients, tissue anatomy strongly shaped TCR repertoire composition. Tissue-detected TCR repertoire was only partly captured by blood and spleen T cells.

Generated by immunoSEQ multiplex PCR, the TCRdb table keeps only in-frame clones and is missing some. The repertoire has several thousand clones, approximately 53% of them found once; the top ten carry under 20%. To note about this clone: The antigen remains unidentified.

The sample here was tissue from the jejunum, taken at autopsy. The receptor was isolated from a female donor of 60 years or more with lung cancer.

The chain's CDR3 is CASSSDRGSTEAFF. Here the CDR3 DNA reads TGTGCCAGCAGCAGTGACAGGGGGAGCACTGAAGCTTTCTTT. The V call is TRBV5-4, the J call TRBJ1-1; 9 nucleotides match TRBD1. The J segment lost 4 bases and the V segment lost 4 bases, leaving 5 bases of the junction unmatched. This CDR3 comprises 14 residues. The germline V gene has CDR1 SGHNT and CDR2 YYREEE (reference sequence). Combining the CDR3 with reference TRBV5-4 and TRBJ1-1 gives the whole variable domain ETGVTQSPTHLIKTRGQQVTLRCSSQSGHNTVSWYQQALGQGPQFIFQYYREEENGRGNFPPRFSGLQFPNYSSELNVNALELDDSALYLCASSSDRGSTEAFFGQGTRLTVV.